This TCR beta chain was captured by sequencing in a study of T cell responses to AZD1222 COVID-19 vaccine. Study results and limitations: Baseline antibody screening turned up just six seropositive AZD1222 recipients. A reported finding is that nearly half of spike-specific TCRs target unmutated variant regions. Samples come after the peak T cell response, not at day 14.

This clone was detected only once. Its matching antigen is unknown. The germline CDR1 and CDR2 sequences are LNHDA and SQIVND (reference sequence). The CDR3 spans 14 residues. V lost 4 bases and J 0 bases, leaving 9 bases between the germline ends. Assay: immunoSEQ multiplex PCR; the TCRdb copy retains only in-frame clones and omits some. The sample includes almost 70,000 clones, over 70% of them seen just once. The chain carries TRBV19 and TRBJ1-1; no clear D gene. The clonotype originates from an adult who received the AZD1222 COVID-19 vaccine. The sequences come from peripheral blood, collected 28 days after the second AZD1222 dose. CDR3 loop: CASSKRTVNTEAFF. The CDR3 DNA reads TGTGCCAGTAGTAAAAGGACGGTGAACACTGAAGCTTTCTTT.